The 32 T cell receptor beta chains below were found in one sample sequenced in a study of T cell repertoires in cytomegalovirus infection. MiXCR, applied by TCRdb to the reads, yields one record per CDR3 protein. The sample lists hundreds of thousands of distinct CDR3 sequences; 35% were seen once. Sequencing was performed on PBMCs. Source of these receptors: a human donor in good health (CMV status not recorded). Some clones in this sample may be carry-over from other donors' samples.

The table lists this clonotype with a few counts. The V and J genes are TRBV19 and TRBJ1-5; D unclear. Germline V gives CDR1 LNHDA, CDR2 SQIVND (reference sequence). Between the trimmed V and J ends, which lost 10 bases and 5 bases, there was a span of 24 bases. The CDR3 has 16 amino acids. The CDR3 spells CATRTEPGRWDQPQHF. The DNA for the CDR3 is TGTGCCACTCGAACCGAACCGGGGAGGTGGGATCAGCCCCAGCATTTT.

The chain combines TRBV20-1 with TRBJ2-1; a possible D gene is TRBD1 (5 bases). Germline V lookup: CDR1 DFQATT, CDR2 SNEGSKA (reference sequence). V was trimmed by 0 bases and J by 6 bases, leaving 15 bases between them. This CDR3 has 15 residues. CDR3 DNA: TGCAGTGCTAGAGAAGACTGGGGAAGGGGCAATGAGCAGTTCTTC. Amino acids: CSAREDWGRGNEQFF.

This clonotype was counted only a few times. The chain carries TRBV5-1 and TRBJ1-1; D uncertain. The ends were cut back, 6 bases at V and 0 bases at J, with 9 bases in the middle. This CDR3 contains 13 residues. Germline loops: CDR1 SGHRS, CDR2 YFSETQ. CDR3: CASMTGMNTEAFF. CDR3 in DNA: TGCGCCAGCATGACGGGGATGAACACTGAAGCTTTCTTT.

The chain carries TRBV7-8 and TRBJ1-5; D gene uncertain. Trimming stripped 1 base from V and 0 bases from J, with 10 bases between. Germline lookup yields CDR1 SGHVS and CDR2 FQNEAQ. CDR3 length equals 16 residues. The CDR3 protein is CASSLEGQASNQPQHF. The CDR3 DNA sequence: TGTGCCAGCAGCTTAGAGGGTCAAGCTAGCAATCAGCCCCAGCATTTT.

V usage is TRBV7-2 and J usage is TRBJ2-1; D call uncertain. Trimming stripped 1 base from V and 8 bases from J, with 6 bases between. The CDR3 has 12 amino acids. CDR1 is SGHTA and CDR2 is FQGNSA in the germline V gene. The CDR3 loop is CASSLGRHEQFF. In DNA, the CDR3 is TGTGCCAGCAGCTTAGGACGGCATGAGCAGTTCTTC.

A remark on this clonotype: A single base separates this from a much larger clone, so it may be a read error. V gene TRBV7-6 combines with J gene TRBJ2-5; tentatively, D is TRBD2 (6 bases). Germline CDR1 reads SGHVS; CDR2 reads FNYEAQ. CDR3 length: 16 amino acids. CDR3: CASSLAVGAGGGTKYF. Written as DNA, the CDR3 is TGTGCCAGCAGCTTAGCGGTCGGGGCAGGAGGAGGGACCAAGTACTTC.

The rearrangement uses TRBV5-6 and TRBJ2-5, with D hard to call. The CDR3 is 15 amino acids. With 0 bases removed from V and 1 base from J, the gap between germline ends came to 10 bases. Germline V gene lookup returns CDR1 SGHDT and CDR2 YYEEEE. In DNA, the CDR3 is TGTGCCAGCAGCTTGGGTAGGCGGAGCCAAGAGACCCAGTACTTC. Residues: CASSLGRRSQETQYF.

The rearrangement links TRBV27 to TRBJ2-7; D is possibly TRBD1 or TRBD2 (5 bases each). Germline-derived CDR1 and CDR2 are MNHEY and SMNVEV (reference sequence). V lost 5 bases and J lost 3, with 11 bases in between. This CDR3 is 13 amino acids long. The CDR3 region is CASSGVGDYEQYF. CDR3 DNA: TGTGCCAGCAGTGGGGTGGGGGACTACGAGCAGTACTTC.

The V and J genes are TRBV12-3 or TRBV12-4 and TRBJ1-6; 8 nucleotides agree with TRBD1. The length of the CDR3 is 15 residues. The J segment lost 7 bases and the V segment lost 5 bases, leaving 7 bases of the junction unmatched. The CDR3, as DNA: TGTGCCAGCAGTCCCAGACAGGGGATGAATTCACCCCTCCACTTT. Encoded protein: CASSPRQGMNSPLHF.

This clonotype has just a few counts. The J gene is TRBJ1-5, the V gene TRBV6-8; 9 bases are shared with TRBD1. CDR3 length equals 18 residues. Germline V gene lookup returns CDR1 MNHGY and CDR2 SAAAGT. Losses at the gene ends were 6 bases for V and 3 bases for J; bases not matched to a gene: 15. The CDR3 spells CASRGGTGSSGFNQPQHF. DNA of the CDR3: TGTGCCAGCAGGGGGGGGACAGGGTCTTCGGGTTTCAATCAGCCCCAGCATTTT.

This chain links TRBV7-8 with TRBJ2-5; no reliable D call. Germline V gene sequence: CDR1 SGHVS, CDR2 FQNEAQ. This CDR3 is 13 amino acids long. The ends were cut back, 1 base at V and 5 bases at J, with 8 bases in the middle. The CDR3 loop is CASSLGHPETQYF. In DNA form, the CDR3 reads TGTGCCAGCAGCTTAGGACACCCGGAGACCCAGTACTTC.

The V gene is TRBV28, the J gene TRBJ1-1, with a tentative D call TRBD1 (5 bases). V lost 8 bases and J lost 2, with 21 bases in between. The CDR3 length is 16 residues. CDR1 and CDR2 (germline): MDHEN, SYDVKM. DNA of the CDR3: TGTGCCAGCGGCGGTTGGGGGGGTGGGTATAACACTGAAGCTTTCTTT. Translating it yields CASGGWGGGYNTEAFF.

The table lists this clonotype with many counts. This chain links TRBV7-2 with TRBJ2-3; 14 bases match TRBD2. Per germline, CDR1 SGHTA and CDR2 FQGNSA. V gave up 4 bases and J gave up 5 bases; unmatched junction bases: 11. The CDR3 consists of 18 residues. Here the CDR3 reads CASSSSRTSGRYRDTQYF. The CDR3 coding sequence is TGTGCCAGCAGCTCTTCCCGGACTAGCGGGAGGTATAGAGATACGCAGTATTTT.

This clonotype has ten or more counts. This chain connects TRBV7-2 to TRBJ2-3; 10 bases align to TRBD2. CDR3 length equals 16 residues. Germline V gene lookup returns CDR1 SGHTA and CDR2 FQGNSA. V trimming: 7 bases; J trimming: 2 bases; junction bases outside the gene matches: 9. CDR3 region: CASTPGGLANTDTQYF. DNA for the CDR3: TGTGCCAGCACCCCTGGGGGACTAGCGAACACAGATACGCAGTATTTT.

The table lists this clonotype with a few counts. The genes are TRBV7-2 and TRBJ2-3, with TRBD2 matching 11 bases. This CDR3 has 16 amino acids. J gave up 4 bases and V 2 bases, and 5 bases lay outside the gene matches. Germline CDR1 and CDR2: SGHTA and FQGNSA. The CDR3 loop is CASSLHSGGASDTQYF. The CDR3 DNA follows: TGTGCCAGCAGCTTACATAGCGGGGGGGCCTCAGATACGCAGTATTTT. Supplemented by reference TRBV7-2 and TRBJ2-3, the full variable domain reads GAGVSQSPSNKVTEKGKDVELRCDPISGHTALYWYRQSLGQGLEFLIYFQGNSAPDKSGLPSDRFSAERTGGSVSTLTIQRTQQEDSAVYLCASSLHSGGASDTQYFGPGTRLTVL.

This clonotype turned up a few times. The chain has TRBV7-9 and TRBJ1-3; D ambiguous. CDR3 size: 15 residues. Germline V lookup: CDR1 SEHNR, CDR2 FQNEAQ (reference sequence). V was shortened by 1 base and J by 0 bases, with 7 bases between the two germline ends. The chain's CDR3 is CASSLDPNSGNTIYF. The CDR3 DNA reads as TGTGCCAGCAGCTTAGATCCGAACTCTGGAAACACCATATATTTT.

This clonotype has just a few counts. V is TRBV10-3 and J is TRBJ2-3; TRBD1 agrees at 7 bases. The ends lost 10 bases at V and 3 bases at J; junction bases unmatched: 10. The CDR3 has 14 residues. Germline CDR1 is ENHRY and CDR2 is SYGVKD. CDR3 DNA: TGTGCCAGCCGTACAGGGGCGGGTACAGATACGCAGTATTTT. It encodes CASRTGAGTDTQYF.

Notes on this clonotype: This may arise from a read error, as a much more abundant clone is one base away. The J gene is TRBJ1-5, the V gene TRBV7-2, with 11 nucleotides matching TRBD1. The CDR3 extends over 15 amino acids. Germline V lookup: CDR1 SGHTA, CDR2 FQGNSA. CDR3 protein: CASSRGQGAFAPQPF. The CDR3 DNA is TGTGCCAGCAGCCGAGGACAGGGGGCGTTTGCGCCCCAGCCTTTT.

The gene calls are TRBV20-1 and TRBJ1-6; no firm D call. CDR1 is DFQATT, CDR2 SNEGSKA, per germline (reference sequence). The CDR3 is made up of 15 amino acids. The V gene lost 3 bases and the J gene lost 0 bases, with 9 bases spanning the gap. For the CDR3, the DNA is TGCAGTGCTAGGGAGGGAGTCTCCTATAATTCACCCCTCCACTTT. Protein sequence: CSAREGVSYNSPLHF.

CDR3 sequence: CASTPGLHSYNEQFF. DNA of the CDR3: TGTGCCAGTACCCCGGGACTACACTCCTACAATGAGCAGTTCTTC. The chain couples TRBV19 to TRBJ2-1; 7 nucleotides match TRBD2. Looked up from germline, CDR1 is LNHDA and CDR2 is SQIVND (reference sequence). V gave up 7 bases and J gave up 0 bases; unmatched junction bases: 6. The CDR3 contains 15 residues.

J is TRBJ2-2 and V is TRBV28, with a weak D call TRBD2 (7 bases). CDR1 and CDR2 from the germline V gene are MDHEN and SYDVKM. V dropped 8 bases and J dropped 5 bases, with 15 bases sitting between them. This CDR3 is 14 amino acids long. The DNA for the CDR3 is TGTGCCAGCCGGCGGGGGCTAGGGACCGGGGAGCTGTTTTTT. As protein: CASRRGLGTGELFF. Full variable domain (remainder filled in from reference TRBV28 and TRBJ2-2): DVKVTQSSRYLVKRTGEKVFLECVQDMDHENMFWYRQDPGLGLRLIYFSYDVKMKEKGDIPEGYSVSREKKERFSLILESASTNQTSMYLCASRRGLGTGELFFGEGSRLTVL.

The gene calls are TRBV20-1 and TRBJ2-1; 10 nucleotides align to TRBD2. The CDR3 spans 14 residues. CDR1 and CDR2 from the germline V gene are DFQATT and SNEGSKA (reference sequence). Trimming took 3 bases from V and 6 from J; bases not matched to a gene: 5. In nucleotides, the CDR3 is TGCAGTGCTAGCGTAGCGGGAGGCGGCAATGAGCAGTTCTTC. Protein: CSASVAGGGNEQFF.

This clonotype was observed a handful of times. This chain connects TRBV7-8 to TRBJ2-7, with D unclear. Trimming took 1 base from V and 1 from J, leaving 17 bases between them. Germline V gene sequence: CDR1 SGHVS, CDR2 FQNEAQ. CDR3 size: 17 residues. The CDR3 nucleotides are TGTGCCAGCAGCTTAGGGGTCGTAGGGAAAGGATCCTACGAGCAGTACTTC. Translated, it gives CASSLGVVGKGSYEQYF. The variable domain in full, with the rest retrieved from reference TRBV7-8 and TRBJ2-7, is GAGVSQSPRYKVAKRGQDVALRCDPISGHVSLFWYQQALGQGPEFLTYFQNEAQLDKSGLPSDRFFAERPEGSVSTLKIQRTQQEDSAVYLCASSLGVVGKGSYEQYFGPGTRLTVT.

This rearrangement joins TRBV2 to TRBJ2-1; 9 bases are a match to TRBD2. Losses at the gene ends were 8 bases for V and 6 bases for J; bases not matched to a gene: 8. Per germline, CDR1 SNHLY and CDR2 FYNNEI. The CDR3 has 14 amino acids. This CDR3 reads CASCRGGAGNEQFF. The CDR3 DNA reads as TGTGCCAGCTGTCGCGGGGGGGCGGGCAATGAGCAGTTCTTC.

This chain connects TRBV27 to TRBJ2-3, with D uncertain. This CDR3 comprises 17 residues. CDR1 is MNHEY and CDR2 is SMNVEV in the germline V gene (reference sequence). The V end was cut by 5 bases, the J end by 0 bases, with 18 bases between. The CDR3 sequence is CASSPRVPFTSTDTQYF. The CDR3 bases are TGTGCCAGCAGTCCTCGTGTGCCTTTCACTAGCACAGATACGCAGTATTTT.

This chain uses TRBV27 with TRBJ2-1; D remains ambiguous. Trimming removed 4 bases from V and 2 bases from J, with 12 bases in between. This CDR3 has 15 amino acids. Germline V gives CDR1 MNHEY, CDR2 SMNVEV (reference sequence). CDR3 region: CASSSATVAYNEQFF. In DNA form, the CDR3 reads TGTGCCAGCAGTTCCGCCACAGTGGCCTACAATGAGCAGTTCTTC.

The gene calls are TRBV28 and TRBJ2-2; D possibly uses TRBD1 or TRBD2 (6 bases each). The germline gives CDR1 MDHEN, CDR2 SYDVKM. Trimming cost V 4 bases and J 0 bases, with 12 bases left between them. The CDR3 consists of 16 residues. The CDR3 coding sequence is TGTGCCAGCAGTTACCGAGGGGGGCCGAACACCGGGGAGCTGTTTTTT. Translated, it gives CASSYRGGPNTGELFF.

The rearrangement links TRBV6-8 to TRBJ1-3; D call uncertain. The CDR3 totals 15 residues. Germline V lookup: CDR1 MNHGY, CDR2 SAAAGT. Trimming removed 2 bases from V and 0 bases from J, with 8 bases in between. CDR3: CASSYGVSSGNTIYF. The CDR3 DNA reads as TGTGCCAGCAGTTACGGGGTTAGCTCTGGAAACACCATATATTTT.

About this clonotype itself: A much larger clone differs from this one at a single base, so this may be a read error. V and J are TRBV5-6 and TRBJ2-5, with unresolved D. From germline, CDR1 is SGHDT and CDR2 YYEEEE. The CDR3 runs to 12 residues. V lost 4 bases to trimming and J lost 1 base, with 5 bases between them. The CDR3 loop reads CASSTFQETQYF. DNA for the CDR3: TGTGCCAGCAGCACCTTCCAAGAGACCCAGTACTTC.

This clonotype was observed a handful of times. This chain links TRBV28 with TRBJ2-2, with 8 bases matching TRBD1. Germline trimming cut 5 bases from V and 4 bases from J; bases unmatched to any gene: 3. This CDR3 has 14 residues. Per germline, CDR1 MDHEN and CDR2 SYDVKM. The CDR3 here is CASSEQGGTGELFF. The CDR3, as DNA: TGTGCCAGCAGTGAACAGGGGGGCACCGGGGAGCTGTTTTTT.

This chain connects TRBV20-1 to TRBJ2-7; 7 bases agree with TRBD2. The germline V gene has CDR1 DFQATT and CDR2 SNEGSKA (reference sequence). V shed 3 bases, J shed 3 bases, and the junction held 8 bases outside the gene matches. This CDR3 is built from 14 residues. CDR3 region: CSARVAGSGYEQYF. The DNA of the CDR3 is TGCAGTGCTAGGGTAGCGGGTTCGGGCTACGAGCAGTACTTC.

A note on this clonotype: Likely a read error: the CDR3 ends without its conserved phenylalanine or tryptophan. V and J are TRBV27 and TRBJ2-5; D is unresolved. Trimming removed 6 bases from V and 4 bases from J, with 9 bases in between. The CDR3 contains 12 residues. CDR1 is MNHEY and CDR2 is SMNVEV in the germline V gene (reference sequence). CDR3 nucleotides: TGTGCCAGCAGCCCGTCTAGAGAGACCCAGTACTTA. Protein: CASSPSRETQYL.